Listed below are T cell receptor beta chains from one sample, sequenced in a study of blood T cells in healthy people across ages. Each CDR3 protein is one row after TCRdb ran MiXCR on the 5' RACE reads. Of some 560,000 distinct CDR3 sequences detected, about 29% appear once; the ten largest clones hold under 4.5%. The data were also submitted as part of a second study, on T cells of mothers and their children.

Sequenced: blood. The receptors originated from a boy under 10 years old in good health. CDR3s include the opening cysteine and the closing phenylalanine or tryptophan. D genes are given only for firm matches. Size values are once, few and many counts, or a class for expanded clones, and some rows have none.

CSVCGAGGTDTQYF	TGCAGCGTTTGTGGCGCGGGGGGCACAGATACGCAGTATTTT	TRBV29-1	14	TRBD2	TRBJ2-3	.
CVSSQATSYGYTF	TGTGTCAGCAGCCAAGCGACAAGCTATGGCTACACCTTC	TRBV14	13	.	TRBJ1-2	few
CASSFWTGGHEKLFF	TGTGCCAGCAGTTTTTGGACAGGGGGACATGAAAAACTGTTTTTT	TRBV12-3/TRBV12-4	15	TRBD1	TRBJ1-4	few
CATSETGEGYEQYF	TGTGCCACCAGTGAAACAGGGGAGGGGTACGAGCAGTACTTC	TRBV24-1	14	.	TRBJ2-7	.
CASSSSSTYEQYF	TGTGCCAGCTCATCTAGCTCTACCTACGAGCAGTACTTC	TRBV12-3/TRBV12-4	13	.	TRBJ2-7	few
CASSSPGNYGYTF	TGTGCCAGCAGTTCTCCCGGGAACTATGGCTACACCTTC	TRBV12-3/TRBV12-4	13	.	TRBJ1-2	few
CASSQDTPPTDTQYF	TGCGCCAGCAGCCAAGATACCCCACCCACAGATACGCAGTATTTT	TRBV4-3	15	.	TRBJ2-3	few
CSVEVPKGGDEQFF	TGCAGCGTTGAAGTCCCGAAGGGGGGCGATGAGCAGTTCTTC	TRBV29-1	14	.	TRBJ2-1	few
CASSLRGAPSGNTIYF	TGTGCCAGCAGTTTGAGGGGAGCACCCTCTGGAAACACCATATATTTT	TRBV27	16	.	TRBJ1-3	.
CASSQELWYPHDTQYF	TGTGCCAGCAGCCAAGAGTTATGGTACCCACACGATACGCAGTATTTT	TRBV14	16	.	TRBJ2-3	.
CSARVVAVRGEKLFF	TGCAGTGCTAGAGTGGTGGCCGTAAGAGGTGAAAAACTGTTTTTT	TRBV20-1	15	.	TRBJ1-4	.
CASSLERGAGTGELFF	TGCGCCAGCAGCTTGGAACGGGGCGCGGGAACCGGGGAGCTGTTTTTT	TRBV5-1	16	.	TRBJ2-2	.
CAATLPIGANVLTF	TGTGCCGCGACCCTTCCAATAGGGGCCAACGTCCTGACTTTC	TRBV7-9	14	.	TRBJ2-6	few
CASSRAEPGQGETQYF	TGTGCCAGCAGCCGCGCGGAGCCGGGACAGGGAGAGACCCAGTACTTC	TRBV6-1	16	TRBD1	TRBJ2-5	.
CASSFGLAGGEQYF	TGTGCCAGCAGCTTCGGACTAGCGGGCGGCGAGCAGTACTTC	TRBV7-2	14	TRBD2	TRBJ2-7	few
CVSSVDAYQETQYF	TGTGTCAGCAGCGTAGATGCGTACCAAGAGACCCAGTACTTC	TRBV9	14	.	TRBJ2-5	few
CASSQVGQGAQTNEKLFF	TGTGCCAGCAGCCAAGTTGGACAGGGGGCGCAGACTAATGAAAAGCTGTTTTTT	TRBV4-2	18	TRBD1	TRBJ1-4	.
CSVAVGYYYTF	TGCAGCGTTGCGGTGGGCTATTACTACACCTTC	TRBV29-1	11	.	TRBJ1-2	.
CASSSSRGNTIYF	TGTGCCAGCAGTTCCTCCAGGGGAAACACCATATATTTT	TRBV12-3/TRBV12-4	13	.	TRBJ1-3	.
CASSGGILNTEAFF	TGTGCCAGCAGCGGAGGGATATTGAACACTGAAGCTTTCTTT	TRBV9	14	.	TRBJ1-1	.
CASAKDGNQETQYF	TGTGCTAGTGCCAAAGACGGCAACCAAGAGACCCAGTACTTC	TRBV12-5	14	.	TRBJ2-5	.
CASSRDVSSYEQYF	TGTGCCAGCTCAAGGGACGTAAGCTCCTACGAGCAGTACTTC	TRBV18	14	.	TRBJ2-7	.
CASSEGQGSYEQYF	TGCGCCAGCTCCGAGGGGCAGGGGTCCTACGAGCAGTACTTC	TRBV4-3	14	.	TRBJ2-7	.
CASSLALTSGRYQETQYF	TGTGCCAGCAGCTTAGCGCTGACTAGCGGGAGGTACCAAGAGACCCAGTACTTC	TRBV7-9	18	TRBD2	TRBJ2-5	.
CASRSRTTSGVYNEQFF	TGTGCCAGCAGATCACGAACAACTAGCGGGGTCTACAATGAGCAGTTCTTC	TRBV6-1	17	TRBD2	TRBJ2-1	.
CASSQGGVDTYGYTF	TGTGCCAGCAGCCAAGGAGGGGTCGATACCTATGGCTACACCTTC	TRBV3-1	15	.	TRBJ1-2	.
CASSLVRLAGGIQYF	TGTGCCAGCAGCTTAGTCAGGCTAGCGGGAGGGATCCAGTACTTC	TRBV7-8	15	TRBD2	TRBJ2-5	.
CASSLRQGSLANQPQHF	TGTGCCAGCAGTTTACGGCAGGGCTCTTTGGCTAATCAGCCCCAGCATTTT	TRBV12-3/TRBV12-4	17	.	TRBJ1-5	.
CASSEAAGDEQYF	TGTGCCAGCAGTGAAGCGGCAGGGGACGAGCAGTACTTC	TRBV2	13	.	TRBJ2-7	.
CSAGDVETQYF	TGCAGTGCCGGGGACGTCGAGACCCAGTACTTC	TRBV20-1	11	.	TRBJ2-5	.
CSARTVLAGETQYF	TGCAGTGCTAGGACCGTTCTAGCGGGAGAGACCCAGTACTTC	TRBV20-1	14	TRBD2	TRBJ2-5	.
CASSRFRGRETQYF	TGTGCCAGCAGTCGTTTCAGGGGGCGGGAGACCCAGTACTTC	TRBV6-5	14	TRBD1	TRBJ2-5	few
CASSLRPLRVGTGANVLTF	TGTGCCAGCAGTTTACGACCCTTGAGAGTCGGGACTGGGGCCAACGTCCTGACTTTC	TRBV27	19	.	TRBJ2-6	few
CASSLGPGTGAEAFF	TGTGCCAGCAGCTTAGGCCCAGGGACGGGGGCTGAAGCTTTCTTT	TRBV7-2	15	.	TRBJ1-1	few
CASSDGTGQETQYF	TGTGCCAGCAGCGACGGGACAGGGCAAGAGACCCAGTACTTC	TRBV7-3	14	TRBD1	TRBJ2-5	few
CASSISHLRDRDRETQYF	TGTGCCAGCAGCATAAGCCACTTACGGGACAGGGATAGAGAGACCCAGTACTTC	TRBV21-1	18	.	TRBJ2-5	few
CASSTLSQGRETQYF	TGTGCCAGCAGCACTCTGAGCCAGGGTCGAGAGACCCAGTACTTC	TRBV28	15	.	TRBJ2-5	many
CASSAGTGGSYYGYTF	TGTGCCAGCTCCGCCGGGACAGGAGGGTCTTACTATGGCTACACCTTC	TRBV12-3/TRBV12-4	16	TRBD1	TRBJ1-2	few
CSADADGAHGYTF	TGCAGTGCGGACGCCGACGGGGCGCATGGCTACACCTTC	TRBV20-1	13	.	TRBJ1-2	.
CASSPSDAGDYEQYF	TGTGCCAGCAGTCCCTCGGACGCAGGGGACTACGAGCAGTACTTC	TRBV12-3/TRBV12-4	15	.	TRBJ2-7	.
CASSSEGYATNEKLFF	TGTGCCAGCAGCTCGGAGGGATATGCAACTAATGAAAAACTGTTTTTT	TRBV7-9	16	.	TRBJ1-4	.
CASSAGHNNEQYF	TGTGCCAGCAGCGCGGGACATAATAACGAGCAGTACTTC	TRBV13	13	.	TRBJ2-7	.
CASSLQASGRALHGELFF	TGTGCCAGCAGTTTACAGGCTAGCGGGAGGGCCCTCCACGGGGAGCTGTTTTTT	TRBV12-3/TRBV12-4	18	TRBD2	TRBJ2-2	.
CASSTGTTNEKLFF	TGTGCCAGCAGTACGGGGACTACTAATGAAAAACTGTTTTTT	TRBV2	14	.	TRBJ1-4	.
CASSMASETQYF	TGTGCCAGTAGTATGGCATCGGAGACCCAGTACTTC	TRBV19	12	.	TRBJ2-5	.
CASSLQRGPTDTQYF	TGTGCCAGCAGCTTACAGCGGGGCCCCACAGATACGCAGTATTTT	TRBV11-2	15	TRBD2	TRBJ2-3	few
CASSPWDRINSPLHF	TGTGCCAGCAGTCCATGGGACAGAATTAATTCACCCCTCCACTTT	TRBV27	15	TRBD1	TRBJ1-6	.
CSAFRTRGNIQYF	TGCAGTGCTTTCCGGACCCGGGGTAACATTCAGTACTTC	TRBV20-1	13	.	TRBJ2-4	.
CSAGKGPLVYGYTF	TGCAGTGCTGGGAAGGGGCCTCTAGTCTATGGCTACACCTTC	TRBV20-1	14	.	TRBJ1-2	few
CASTEGGGENGYTF	TGCGCCAGCACCGAGGGAGGGGGCGAAAATGGCTACACCTTC	TRBV5-1	14	TRBD1	TRBJ1-2	once
CASRWRETQYF	TGCGCCAGCAGATGGAGGGAGACCCAGTACTTC	TRBV5-1	11	.	TRBJ2-5	few
CASSLFHTDTQYF	TGTGCCAGCAGTTTATTCCACACAGATACGCAGTATTTT	TRBV12-3/TRBV12-4	13	.	TRBJ2-3	few
CASSLSAGRGTEAFF	TGTGCCAGCAGCTTATCGGCAGGGAGGGGGACTGAAGCTTTCTTT	TRBV7-6	15	.	TRBJ1-1	.
CASSYSTGSGSKNIQYF	TGTGCCAGCAGTTACTCCACAGGGTCGGGGAGCAAAAACATTCAGTACTTC	TRBV6-2/TRBV6-3	17	.	TRBJ2-4	.
CASSAAGTGGGNTIYF	TGTGCCAGCAGCGCCGCCGGGACAGGGGGCGGAAACACCATATATTTT	TRBV5-5	16	TRBD1	TRBJ1-3	.
CASSLGGTYSYEQYF	TGTGCCAGCAGCTTAGGGGGGACCTACTCCTACGAGCAGTACTTC	TRBV7-2	15	.	TRBJ2-7	few
CASSLDPPGAPLHF	TGTGCCAGCAGCTTAGACCCTCCCGGGGCACCCCTCCACTTT	TRBV7-9	14	.	TRBJ1-6	.